This TCR beta chain was retrieved from a study of blood T cell repertoires in COVID-19. Here immunoSEQ multiplex PCR was the method, and the copy in TCRdb shows in-frame clones only, minus some. Among more than 85,000 clones, about 79% were seen once, and the ten largest hold more than 15%. The V gene end was trimmed by 0 bases and the J gene end by 9 bases; junction bases not matched to a gene: 9. CDR1 is SGHNT and CDR2 is YENEEA in the germline V gene. The CDR3 spans 16 residues. Sequenced: peripheral blood. This clonotype was sampled from a woman older than 75 with active or convalescent COVID-19. This chain joins TRBV11-3 and TRBJ2-1, with 9 nucleotides matching TRBD2. CDR3 amino acids: CASSLEGAGGLGEQFF. As DNA, the CDR3 is TGTGCCAGCAGCTTAGAAGGGGCGGGAGGGCTCGGTGAGCAGTTCTTC.